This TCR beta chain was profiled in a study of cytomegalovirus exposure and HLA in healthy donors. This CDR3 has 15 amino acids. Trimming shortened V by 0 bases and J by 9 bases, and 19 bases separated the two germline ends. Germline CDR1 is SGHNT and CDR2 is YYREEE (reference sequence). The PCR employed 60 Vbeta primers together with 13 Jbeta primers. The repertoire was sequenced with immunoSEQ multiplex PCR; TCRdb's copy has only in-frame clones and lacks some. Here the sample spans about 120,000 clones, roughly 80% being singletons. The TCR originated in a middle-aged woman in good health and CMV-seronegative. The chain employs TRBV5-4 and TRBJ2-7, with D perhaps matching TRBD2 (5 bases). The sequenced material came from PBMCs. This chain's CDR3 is CASSLAGGYGRGQYF. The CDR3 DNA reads TGTGCCAGCAGCTTGGCGGGCGGGTACGGTCGGGGGCAGTACTTC. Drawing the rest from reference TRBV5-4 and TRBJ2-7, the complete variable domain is ETGVTQSPTHLIKTRGQQVTLRCSSQSGHNTVSWYQQALGQGPQFIFQYYREEENGRGNFPPRFSGLQFPNYSSELNVNALELDDSALYLCASSLAGGYGRGQYFGPGTRLTVT.